This TCR beta chain was identified in a study of technical replicates of blood from a handful of donors (dated by TCRdb to 2016 to 2017). Concerning this clone: The antigen it recognizes is unknown. No quality values exist for individual bases; no much larger clone is one base distant.

Libraries were prepared through the immunoSEQ multiplex PCR assay. Here the immuneACCESS table is served through TCRdb, limited to in-frame sequences with V and J called. Missing clones are a known gap in these copies; in checked studies unresolved V genes cover under half, and the rest lacks a known reason. A total of over 60,000 clones appear in this sample, roughly 93% of them only once. The ten largest clones represent roughly 0.25% of the sample. Trimming at the junction amounts to 4 bases on V and 4 bases on J, and the germline ends lie 27 bases apart. The cysteine opens and the phenylalanine closes a CDR3 of 19 amino acids. Only the CDR3 region is kept as DNA, spanning 57 bases read in frame from base 1. CDR1 and CDR2 are drawn from the germline V gene (reference sequence): PRHDT, FYEKMQ.

This receptor was identified in a human donor in good health. Sequencing input: T cells isolated from PBMCs. The chain employs TRBV13 and TRBJ2-3; the best D guess is TRBD2, with 5 bases matching. The DNA sequence is TGTGCCAGCAGCTCAAGCTCTCCGGGGAAGTATCGGGTTGCAGATACGCAGTATTTT. The encoded protein is CASSSSSPGKYRVADTQYF.